This TCR beta chain derives from a study of blood T cell repertoires in COVID-19. This clone was seen repeatedly, ten times or more. Other DNA sequences from this sample encode an identical CDR3 as well. Measured with immunoSEQ multiplex PCR; TCRdb has only the in-frame clones, and not every one. The table includes about 120,000 clones, around 86% detected once. The CDR3 spans 14 residues. V was pared by 6 bases and J by 1 base, with 5 bases of the junction left unmatched. Germline V gives CDR1 KGHSH, CDR2 LQKENI. The chain recombines TRBV18 with TRBJ2-5, with 7 bases matching TRBD1. Material: peripheral blood. The TCR was taken from a man aged 55 to 70 with acute or convalescent COVID-19. The chain's CDR3 is CASSLRTGQETQYF. The CDR3 DNA follows: TGTGCCAGCTCCCTACGGACAGGCCAAGAGACCCAGTACTTC.